This entry lists 10 T cell receptor beta chains sequenced from one sample in a study of sequential checkpoint blockade in melanoma. This table comes from immunoSEQ multiplex PCR, and its TCRdb copy is limited to in-frame clones, with some not included. The sample holds around 15,000 clones, 85% to 95% seen once. Treatment reported: randomized to nivolumab then ipilimumab (arm A) or the reverse (arm B). The sequenced sample was CD8+ T cells sorted from blood (inferred from file names), obtained from a patient given nivolumab and ipilimumab in sequence. The origin of the receptors is a human donor with melanoma.

V gene TRBV4-3 combines with J gene TRBJ1-2, with TRBD1 identical over 8 bases. The CDR3 extends over 15 amino acids. Germline assignment: CDR1 LGHNA and CDR2 YSLEER. With V trimmed by 0 bases and J by 7 bases, 7 bases remained unmatched. For the CDR3, the DNA is TGCGCCAGCAGCCAAGATCGGACAGGGAGAGGTGGCTACACCTTC. Encoded protein: CASSQDRTGRGGYTF.

V gene TRBV21-1 combines with J gene TRBJ1-4; the D call in the table, TRBD1, was not verified against the DNA. TRBV21-1 is flagged as a pseudogene. This CDR3 spans 18 amino acids. CDR3 amino acids: CASSKFTGEEFGNEKLFF. The CDR3 DNA sequence: TGTGCCAGCAGCAAATTCACAGGGGAAGAATTCGGTAATGAAAAACTGTTTTTT.

The chain uses TRBV4-3 and TRBJ2-7; 7 bases fit TRBD1. There are 15 residues in the CDR3. J lost 2 bases, V lost 2 bases, and 6 bases had no gene match. Germline V gives CDR1 LGHNA, CDR2 YSLEER. The CDR3 loop reads CASSQWDRVTYEQYF. Written as DNA, the CDR3 is TGCGCCAGCAGCCAATGGGACAGAGTCACCTACGAGCAGTACTTC.

V gene TRBV14 combines with J gene TRBJ1-4; D gene ambiguous. The V end was cut by 0 bases, the J end by 7 bases, with 15 bases between. Germline V gene data show CDR1 as SGHDN and CDR2 as FVKESK. CDR3 length equals 16 residues. The CDR3 DNA is TGTGCCAGCAGCCAAGATCTGCGAGGGTTTGGTGAAAAACTGTTTTTT. It specifies CASSQDLRGFGEKLFF.

V is TRBV7-9 and J is TRBJ2-7, with a weak D call TRBD2 (5 bases). Germline CDR1 SEHNR, CDR2 FQNEAQ (reference sequence). This CDR3 comprises 16 residues. Trimming removed 2 bases from V and 2 bases from J, with 16 bases in between. The CDR3 region has the DNA TGTGCCAGCAGCTTATCCGGGGAAACCCCTGCCTACGAGCAGTACTTC. Protein sequence: CASSLSGETPAYEQYF.

This clone was picked up a small number of times. The V gene is TRBV10-2, the J gene TRBJ2-7; a possible D gene is TRBD2 (5 bases). CDR3 length equals 14 residues. Germline V CDR1 and CDR2: WSHSY, SAAADI. V was trimmed by 10 bases and J by 1 base, leaving 17 bases between them. Written as DNA, the CDR3 is TGCGCCACCGGAGGTAATTTAGGGTCCTACGAGCAGTACTTC. Amino acid sequence: CATGGNLGSYEQYF.

The V and J genes are TRBV4-1 and TRBJ1-2, with 11 bases identical to TRBD1. J lost 7 bases, V lost 6 bases, and 10 bases had no gene match. The CDR3 sequence is 15 residues long. Germline-derived CDR1 and CDR2 are MGHRA and YSYEKL. CDR3 residues: CASSPPGQGGGGYTF. The CDR3 DNA reads TGCGCCAGCAGTCCACCGGGACAGGGGGGGGGTGGCTACACCTTC.

The rearrangement joins TRBV5-1 to TRBJ1-1; perhaps TRBD1 as D (5 bases). CDR3 length: 14 residues. Trimming pared 3 bases from V and 13 bases from J, leaving 22 bases between. CDR1 is SGHRS and CDR2 is YFSETQ in the germline V gene. Here the CDR3 DNA reads TGCGCCAGCAGCTCGGGGGTGGATAGGGCCGGTGGTTTCTTT. Its protein is CASSSGVDRAGGFF.

This chain links TRBV18 with TRBJ1-5, with D hard to call. The V gene lost 5 bases and the J gene lost 4 bases, with 12 bases spanning the gap. CDR3 size: 14 residues. Germline V lookup: CDR1 KGHSH, CDR2 LQKENI. The CDR3, as DNA: TGTGCCAGCTCAATAGATGAGGGAAATCAGCCCCAGCATTTT. Its translation is CASSIDEGNQPQHF.

The V and J genes are TRBV11-2 and TRBJ1-1, with a possible D match to TRBD1 (6 bases). V was shortened by 5 bases and J by 5 bases, with 18 bases between the two germline ends. From germline, CDR1 is SGHAT and CDR2 FQNNGV. The CDR3 loop spans 15 amino acids. DNA of the CDR3: TGTGCCAGCAGCCTAGGGACATCCTTTTTGACTGAAGCTTTCTTT. Its protein is CASSLGTSFLTEAFF. Using reference TRBV11-2 and TRBJ1-1 for the parts outside the CDR3, the full variable domain is EAGVAQSPRYKIIEKRQSVAFWCNPISGHATLYWYQQILGQGPKLLIQFQNNGVVDDSQLPKDRFSAERLKGVDSTLKIQPAKLEDSAVYLCASSLGTSFLTEAFFGQGTRLTVV.